These 22 T cell receptor beta chains were all obtained from the same sample, sequenced in a study of T cell responses to AZD1222 COVID-19 vaccine. Some clones are missing from TCRdb's copy, which holds only in-frame ones; the method was immunoSEQ multiplex PCR. Of around 150,000 clones listed, approximately 88% are singletons. Sample: peripheral blood, taken on day 0 of AZD1222 vaccination. The source is an adult in good health.

The sample holds a few counts of this clone. The chain is built from TRBV6-6 and TRBJ1-3; D is uncertain. The CDR3 contains 14 residues. Trimming left V 0 bases short and J 2 bases short, with 5 bases between. The germline V gene encodes CDR1 MNHNY and CDR2 SVGAGI (reference sequence). The CDR3 sequence: CASSYSGAGNTIYF. The CDR3 bases are TGTGCCAGCAGTTACTCGGGCGCTGGAAACACCATATATTTT.

The rearrangement joins TRBV4-2 to TRBJ2-7, with D perhaps TRBD2 (7 bases). Germline V gene data show CDR1 as LGHNA and CDR2 as YNFKEQ. This CDR3 has 14 residues. V was cut by 1 base and J by 2 bases, with 9 bases left in between. The CDR3 loop reads CASSQGGGPYEQYF. In DNA, the CDR3 is TGTGCCAGCAGCCAAGGGGGGGGGCCCTACGAGCAGTACTTC.

The V and J genes are TRBV24-1 and TRBJ1-1; 12 positions agree with TRBD1. Germline assignment: CDR1 KGHDR and CDR2 SFDVKD. The CDR3 runs 18 residues. Germline trimming cut 6 bases from V and 1 base from J; bases unmatched to any gene: 11. The CDR3, as DNA: TGTGCCACCAGTCCCACACCCTCGGGACAGGGGGCGAACACTGAAGCTTTCTTT. Protein product: CATSPTPSGQGANTEAFF.

The chain links TRBV19 to TRBJ2-2, with TRBD1 matching over 10 bases. The trim removed 10 bases at V and 4 bases at J, leaving 9 bases unmatched. The CDR3 length is 15 residues. CDR1 is LNHDA and CDR2 is SQIVND in the germline V gene (reference sequence). CDR3 loop: CAISSGTGATGELFF. In nucleotides, the CDR3 is TGTGCCATTTCCTCGGGGACAGGGGCCACCGGGGAGCTGTTTTTT.

CDR3 loop: CASSVGGNKYEQYF. CDR3 bases: TGTGCCAGCAGTGTGGGGGGGAACAAGTACGAGCAGTACTTC. The rearrangement joins TRBV2 to TRBJ2-7, with 7 bases lining up with TRBD2. The CDR3 has 14 residues. Germline trimming cut 4 bases from V and 4 bases from J; bases unmatched to any gene: 7. CDR1 SNHLY and CDR2 FYNNEI come from the germline V gene.

The J gene is TRBJ2-1, the V gene TRBV6-1, with D unresolved. V dropped 1 base and J dropped 2 bases, with 12 bases sitting between them. The CDR3 is made up of 16 amino acids. Germline V CDR1 and CDR2: MNHNS, SASEGT. In DNA, the CDR3 is TGTGCCAGCAGTGAAGTTGGGCGTGCAGCCTACAATGAGCAGTTCTTC. As protein: CASSEVGRAAYNEQFF.

The V and J genes are TRBV27 and TRBJ2-2, with a weak D call TRBD1 (7 bases). The CDR3 totals 13 residues. Trimming left V 7 bases short and J 4 bases short, with 10 bases between. Germline-derived CDR1 and CDR2 are MNHEY and SMNVEV (reference sequence). The CDR3 protein is CASTGGFTGELFF. CDR3 coding DNA: TGTGCCAGCACAGGGGGGTTCACCGGGGAGCTGTTTTTT.

This clone was seen a handful of times. The chain uses TRBV7-9 and TRBJ1-2; 7 bases match TRBD1. V dropped 4 bases and J dropped 8; count of bases not matched to a gene: 4. The CDR3 has 12 residues. The germline CDR1 and CDR2 sequences are SEHNR and FQNEAQ (reference sequence). CDR3 DNA: TGTGCCAGCAGCTCTATGACAGGGGGCTACACCTTC. Translation: CASSSMTGGYTF.

This clone was picked up one time. This chain links TRBV6-5 with TRBJ2-1, with D maybe TRBD2 (7 bases). The CDR3 is 15 residues long. Germline CDR1 reads MNHEY; CDR2 reads SVGAGI. V was clipped by 11 bases and J by 4 bases, with 21 bases between them. The CDR3 sequence: CALMSAGAPYNEQFF. The CDR3 DNA is TGTGCCCTCATGAGCGCGGGGGCGCCATACAATGAGCAGTTCTTC.

J is TRBJ1-4 and V is TRBV5-1; TRBD1 aligns across 10 bases. Germline assignment: CDR1 SGHRS and CDR2 YFSETQ. This CDR3 comprises 15 residues. V was pared by 3 bases and J by 3 bases, with 2 bases of the junction left unmatched. The CDR3 nucleotides are TGCGCCAGCAGCTCAGGGACAGGGGCTAATGAAAAACTGTTTTTT. Encoded protein: CASSSGTGANEKLFF.

The chain employs TRBV7-3 and TRBJ2-1; TRBD2 matches at 8 bases. The CDR3 is 17 amino acids. Germline V gives CDR1 SGHTA, CDR2 FQGTGA. V lost 1 base, J lost 3 bases, and 8 bases stayed unmatched. The CDR3 loop is CASSLSGSGEVYNEQFF. The CDR3 DNA sequence: TGTGCCAGCAGCTTAAGTGGTAGCGGGGAGGTCTACAATGAGCAGTTCTTC.

The V call is TRBV11-2, the J call TRBJ2-7; 7 bases match TRBD1. The CDR3 has 16 residues. V shed 4 bases and J 2 bases; nucleotides not matched to a gene: 11. Germline-derived CDR1 and CDR2 are SGHAT and FQNNGV. The CDR3 reads CASSSLGNRGAYEQYF. As DNA, the CDR3 is TGTGCCAGCAGCTCCTTAGGGAACAGGGGAGCCTACGAGCAGTACTTC.

V is TRBV7-9 and J is TRBJ1-5; the D gene is possibly TRBD1 (5 bases). The CDR3 runs to 15 residues. Trimming took off 5 bases at V and 5 bases at J, with 16 bases between the two ends. Germline V gives CDR1 SEHNR, CDR2 FQNEAQ (reference sequence). CDR3 in amino acids: CASSHQGGVDQPQHF. The CDR3 bases are TGTGCCAGCAGCCATCAGGGTGGTGTCGATCAGCCCCAGCATTTT. Full variable domain (outside the CDR3, taken from reference TRBV7-9 and TRBJ1-5): DTGVSQNPRHKITKRGQNVTFRCDPISEHNRLYWYRQTLGQGPEFLTYFQNEAQLEKSRLLSDRFSAERPKGSFSTLEIQRTEQGDSAMYLCASSHQGGVDQPQHFGDGTRLSIL.

V gene TRBV28 combines with J gene TRBJ2-5, with 7 nucleotides matching TRBD1. CDR1 and CDR2 (germline): MDHEN, SYDVKM. J was trimmed by 1 base and V by 4 bases; bases with no gene match: 3. The CDR3 consists of 14 residues. CDR3 sequence: CASSWDRSQETQYF. CDR3 nucleotide sequence: TGTGCCAGCAGTTGGGACAGAAGCCAAGAGACCCAGTACTTC.

The chain links TRBV7-2 to TRBJ2-5, with TRBD2 matching over 14 bases. The length of the CDR3 is 15 residues. The germline V gene has CDR1 SGHTA and CDR2 FQGNSA. V dropped 5 bases and J dropped 7; count of bases not matched to a gene: 6. The DNA of the CDR3 is TGTGCCAGCAGCCCCCGAGGGACTAGCGGGGGGACCCAGTACTTC. This sequence encodes CASSPRGTSGGTQYF.

In regard to this clone: Distinct nucleotide sequences in the sample also encode this CDR3. The chain recombines TRBV5-1 with TRBJ1-2; 7 nucleotides match TRBD1. Germline CDR1 and CDR2: SGHRS and YFSETQ. V was pared by 1 base and J by 3 bases, with 0 bases of the junction left unmatched. The CDR3 has 13 amino acids. In nucleotides, the CDR3 is TGCGCCAGCAGCTTGCAGGGGGACTATGGCTACACCTTC. It specifies CASSLQGDYGYTF.

The V and J genes are TRBV5-1 and TRBJ1-6, with 9 nucleotides matching TRBD1. Germline CDR1 reads SGHRS; CDR2 reads YFSETQ. The J segment lost 6 bases and the V segment lost 0 bases, leaving 7 bases of the junction unmatched. This CDR3 region has 17 residues. CDR3 in amino acids: CASSLAVGQGFNSPLHF. In DNA form, the CDR3 reads TGCGCCAGCAGCTTGGCCGTGGGACAGGGCTTTAATTCACCCCTCCACTTT.

The chain combines TRBV2 with TRBJ1-2, with 7 bases identical to TRBD1. This CDR3 spans 15 amino acids. Per the germline V gene, CDR1 is SNHLY and CDR2 is FYNNEI. V was clipped by 0 bases and J by 5 bases; unmatched bases: 6. CDR3 in amino acids: CASSEAQSGGYGYTF. CDR3 DNA sequence: TGTGCCAGCAGTGAAGCTCAGTCAGGGGGGTATGGCTACACCTTC.

This clone was found once. The gene calls are TRBV9 and TRBJ2-1; a possible D gene is TRBD2 (5 bases). Germline V gene lookup returns CDR1 SGDLS and CDR2 YYNGEE. This CDR3 comprises 16 residues. Trimming took 0 bases from V and 0 from J, leaving 10 bases between them. CDR3 nucleotides: TGTGCCAGCAGCGTAGAGCCGGGGAGCTCCTACAATGAGCAGTTCTTC. Protein: CASSVEPGSSYNEQFF.

The DNA for the CDR3 is TGTGCCATCAGCGGACGGGAGGGACAGCCCCAGCATTTT. Amino acid sequence: CAISGREGQPQHF. The chain couples TRBV10-3 to TRBJ1-5; no reliable D call. This CDR3 is built from 13 residues. Deletions cut 6 bases from V and 7 bases from J, with 13 bases between. The germline V gene has CDR1 ENHRY and CDR2 SYGVKD.

This clone turned up a few times. The genes are TRBV10-2 and TRBJ1-3; D may be TRBD1 (5 bases). The CDR3 is 14 residues long. Germline assignment: CDR1 WSHSY and CDR2 SAAADI. Trimming shortened V by 8 bases and J by 3 bases, and 14 bases separated the two germline ends. The CDR3 DNA reads as TGCGCCAGCGGGAGGGGCATGGATGGAAACACCATATATTTT. It yields the protein CASGRGMDGNTIYF.

The chain combines TRBV7-9 with TRBJ2-2, with a weak D call TRBD2 (5 bases). The CDR3 sequence is 14 residues long. In germline, CDR1 is SEHNR, CDR2 FQNEAQ (reference sequence). Trimming pared 5 bases from V and 2 bases from J, leaving 9 bases between. The chain's CDR3 is CASSLRGNTGELFF. The CDR3 region has the DNA TGTGCCAGCAGCCTTCGGGGAAACACCGGGGAGCTGTTTTTT.